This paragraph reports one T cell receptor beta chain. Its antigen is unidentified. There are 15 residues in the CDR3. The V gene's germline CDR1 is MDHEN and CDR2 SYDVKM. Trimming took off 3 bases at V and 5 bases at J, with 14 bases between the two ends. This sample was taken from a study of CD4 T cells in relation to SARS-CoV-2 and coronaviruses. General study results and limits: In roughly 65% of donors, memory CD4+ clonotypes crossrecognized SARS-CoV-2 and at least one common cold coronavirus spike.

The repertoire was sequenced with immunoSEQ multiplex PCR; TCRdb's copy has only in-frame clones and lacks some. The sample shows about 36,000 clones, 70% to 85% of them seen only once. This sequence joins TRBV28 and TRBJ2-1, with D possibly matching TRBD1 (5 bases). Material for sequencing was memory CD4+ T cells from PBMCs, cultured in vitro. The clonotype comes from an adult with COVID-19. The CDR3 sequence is CASSFPRAVHNEQFF. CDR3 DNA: TGTGCCAGCAGTTTCCCCAGGGCGGTCCACAATGAGCAGTTCTTC.